This TCR beta chain was sequenced for a study of CD8+CD57+ T cells in acquired aplastic anemia. The overall study: Sorted CD4+ plus CD8+ cells gave DNA averaging roughly 3.5 ug. As sequenced from healthy donors, CD4+ cells averaged roughly 11 million reads.

The template used for profiling TCR beta VDJ and CDR3 was genomic DNA. TCRdb itself ran the reads through MiXCR, one entry per CDR3 protein. The table has approximately 170,000 distinct CDR3 sequences, about 60% seen once. General study results and limits: For CD8+ Simpson's diversity, patients and controls showed no significant difference.

Germline V gene data show CDR1 as SEHNR and CDR2 as FQNEAQ (reference sequence). The CDR3 runs 15 residues. The V and J ends lost 5 bases and 0 bases respectively, with 10 bases between them. To note about this clonotype: Its antigen remains unidentified.

The specimen sequenced was sorted CD4+, CD8+, or CD8+CD57+ T cells (not recorded which) from PBMCs. This TCR came from a human donor in good health. The rearrangement uses TRBV7-9 and TRBJ1-4; D call uncertain. CDR3 nucleotides: TGTGCCAGCAGCCAAGTGGTGGCAACTAATGAAAAACTGTTTTTT. Its translation: CASSQVVATNEKLFF.